This passage covers 11 T cell receptor beta chains from one sample sequenced in a study of response to subunit inactivated influenza vaccine. TCRdb re-derived calls from the RT-PCR reads in MiXCR, one entry per CDR3 protein. The data contain about half a million distinct CDR3 sequences, less than 10% of them singletons. The sample was PBMCs from blood, taken 23 to 25 months after vaccination. These receptor sequences come from a man between 50 and 75 years old who received an inactivated influenza vaccine.

A few counts support this clonotype. The chain links TRBV20-1 to TRBJ2-3; D not resolved. Germline values: CDR1 DFQATT, CDR2 SNEGSKA (reference sequence). With 0 bases removed from V and 2 bases from J, the gap between germline ends came to 9 bases. There are 14 residues in the CDR3. The CDR3 sequence is CSARDGPLTDTQYF. In DNA form, the CDR3 reads TGCAGTGCTAGAGATGGACCGCTCACAGATACGCAGTATTTT.

This clonotype appeared a few times. The rearrangement uses TRBV4-3 and TRBJ2-5; 8 bases are shared with TRBD1. CDR1 is LGHNA, CDR2 YSLEER, per germline. The V segment lost 0 bases and the J segment 5 bases; nucleotides outside the gene matches: 5. This CDR3 region has 15 residues. The chain's CDR3 is CASSQDSGGVETQYF. Written as DNA, the CDR3 is TGCGCCAGCAGCCAAGATTCAGGGGGCGTTGAGACCCAGTACTTC.

The J gene is TRBJ2-7, the V gene TRBV6-2 or TRBV6-3; tentatively, D is TRBD2 (6 bases). The V and J ends lost 8 bases and 1 base respectively, with 12 bases between them. Germline V gene sequence: CDR1 MNHEY, CDR2 SVGEGT. The CDR3 sequence is 13 residues long. In DNA form, the CDR3 reads TGTGCCAGCCAAGGGACTTTATCCTACGAGCAGTACTTC. Translated, it gives CASQGTLSYEQYF.

This clonotype has just a few counts. The chain links TRBV11-1 to TRBJ2-3, with 14 nucleotides matching TRBD2. The germline gives CDR1 SGHAT, CDR2 FQDESV (reference sequence). CDR3 length: 20 amino acids. The junction had 14 bases not matched to a gene; V was cut back by 4 bases and J by 2 bases. CDR3 in amino acids: CASSSLAGLAGVEYTDTQYF. As DNA, the CDR3 is TGTGCCAGCAGCTCCCTCGCGGGACTAGCGGGAGTTGAGTACACAGATACGCAGTATTTT.

This chain uses TRBV12-3 or TRBV12-4 with TRBJ2-7, with 11 positions matching TRBD1. The CDR3 loop spans 14 amino acids. After removal of 5 bases from V and 7 bases from J, the junction contained 7 bases not matched to a gene. The CDR3 protein is CASSLGTGGWEQYF. DNA of the CDR3: TGTGCCAGCAGTCTTGGGACAGGGGGGTGGGAGCAGTACTTC.

This clonotype has more than one count but fewer than ten. This chain uses TRBV20-1 with TRBJ2-3; 8 nucleotides match TRBD2. CDR1 and CDR2 from the germline V gene are DFQATT and SNEGSKA (reference sequence). Unmatched junction bases numbered 11, after V lost 3 bases and J lost 0 bases. The CDR3 consists of 17 residues. The CDR3 nucleotides read TGCAGTGCTAGTTTGGGTGGCGGGAGGCGGAGCACAGATACGCAGTATTTT. Its translation is CSASLGGGRRSTDTQYF.

This clonotype appeared a few times. The genes are TRBV7-8 and TRBJ2-7, with TRBD1 matching 9 bases. The CDR3 is 16 residues long. Germline values: CDR1 SGHVS, CDR2 FQNEAQ. Unmatched junction bases numbered 8, after V lost 4 bases and J lost 1 base. Written as DNA, the CDR3 is TGTGCCAGCAGCTCCCGGCAAGGACAGGGGTCCTACGAGCAGTACTTC. Translation gives CASSSRQGQGSYEQYF.

The table lists this clonotype with a few counts. V gene TRBV27 combines with J gene TRBJ1-2; TRBD1 matches at 11 bases. Per germline, CDR1 MNHEY and CDR2 SMNVEV (reference sequence). The CDR3 has 16 residues. V trimming: 5 bases; J trimming: 3 bases; junction bases outside the gene matches: 8. The CDR3 spells CASSPTWTGGDYGYTF. The CDR3 region has the DNA TGTGCCAGCAGTCCGACCTGGACAGGGGGCGACTATGGCTACACCTTC.

This clonotype came up a few times. The chain carries TRBV5-1 and TRBJ1-2; the match to TRBD1 covers 8 bases. The V gene end was trimmed by 1 base and the J gene end by 8 bases; junction bases not matched to a gene: 4. From germline, CDR1 is SGHRS and CDR2 YFSETQ. This CDR3 spans 13 amino acids. CDR3 in amino acids: CASSLSGQDGYTF. CDR3 DNA: TGCGCCAGCAGCTTGTCGGGACAGGACGGCTACACCTTC.

This clonotype has a count of ten or more. The chain employs TRBV12-3 or TRBV12-4 and TRBJ2-2; D gene ambiguous. Trimming left V 7 bases short and J 3 bases short, with 18 bases between. CDR3 size: 16 residues. This CDR3 is CASTHTPFGYTGELFF. The CDR3 nucleotides are TGTGCCAGCACCCATACTCCCTTCGGCTACACCGGGGAGCTGTTTTTT.

The chain carries TRBV7-9 and TRBJ1-6; TRBD1 matches 11 bases. This CDR3 spans 15 amino acids. V was clipped by 6 bases and J by 9 bases; unmatched bases: 7. Germline V gene data show CDR1 as SEHNR and CDR2 as FQNEAQ (reference sequence). Here the CDR3 DNA reads TGTGCCAGCAGAGCAGGACAGGGGGCTCCTTCACCCCTCCACTTT. Protein product: CASRAGQGAPSPLHF. The full variable domain, with the rest looked up from reference TRBV7-9 and TRBJ1-6, is DTGVSQNPRHKITKRGQNVTFRCDPISEHNRLYWYRQTLGQGPEFLTYFQNEAQLEKSRLLSDRFSAERPKGSFSTLEIQRTEQGDSAMYLCASRAGQGAPSPLHFGNGTRLTVT.